The 13 T cell receptor beta chains below were found in one sample sequenced in a study of human T cells and chemical hapten exposure. The time point denotes: pre-sensitization, week 0. Described treatment: therapeutic diphenylcyclopropenone sensitization with weekly scalp DPC. MiXCR was run by TCRdb on the RACE reads, yielding one entry per CDR3 protein. The sample includes about 98,000 distinct CDR3 sequences, less than 14% of them seen just once. Here the sequenced sample was whole blood, taken in connection with sensitization to the hapten diphenylcyclopropenone (DPC). The receptor source for this set is a woman aged 55-70 years with alopecia areata. Some clones in this sample may be carry-over from other donors' samples.

About this clonotype itself: With a much larger clone just one base away, this may be a read error. The chain couples TRBV19 to TRBJ1-5, with a tentative D call TRBD1 (5 bases). Germline CDR1 reads LNHDA; CDR2 reads SQIVND (reference sequence). This CDR3 comprises 16 residues. As DNA, the CDR3 is TGTGCCAGTGGTATAGGCCCCGGGACGTCAATCCAGCCCCAGCATTTT. Protein product: CASGIGPGTSIQPQHF.

This chain links TRBV27 with TRBJ1-4; TRBD1 aligns across 9 bases. The V and J ends lost 5 bases and 7 bases, in that order; junction bases with no gene match: 5. The germline gives CDR1 MNHEY, CDR2 SMNVEV (reference sequence). The CDR3 loop spans 14 amino acids. The CDR3 sequence: CASSAQGASEKLFF. DNA for the CDR3: TGTGCCAGCAGTGCACAGGGGGCGAGTGAAAAACTGTTTTTT.

The chain's CDR3 is CASSIGQGATSYEQYF. The DNA for the CDR3 is TGCGCCAGCAGCATAGGACAGGGTGCTACCTCCTACGAGCAGTACTTC. The chain combines TRBV5-1 with TRBJ2-7, with TRBD1 identical over 8 bases. The CDR3 sequence is 16 residues long. Per the germline V gene, CDR1 is SGHRS and CDR2 is YFSETQ. The J segment lost 0 bases and the V segment lost 4 bases, leaving 9 bases of the junction unmatched.

The V and J genes are TRBV29-1 and TRBJ2-5; D ambiguous. V was pared by 4 bases and J by 7 bases, with 13 bases between. This CDR3 has 12 amino acids. CDR1 is SQVTM, CDR2 ANQGSEA, per germline. This CDR3 is CSVGVDATTQYF. The DNA of the CDR3 is TGCAGCGTTGGGGTGGATGCGACGACCCAGTACTTC.

There are many counts of this clonotype. V is TRBV18 and J is TRBJ1-5; the match to TRBD1 covers 7 bases. Germline V gene sequence: CDR1 KGHSH, CDR2 LQKENI. J was trimmed by 5 bases and V by 5 bases; bases with no gene match: 3. The CDR3 has 13 residues. CDR3 nucleotides: TGTGCCAGCTCAGACAGGGATCATCAGCCCCAGCATTTT. It is translated as CASSDRDHQPQHF.

The chain links TRBV27 to TRBJ2-2; TRBD1 or TRBD2 may be the D gene (5 bases each). This CDR3 is built from 14 residues. The germline CDR1 and CDR2 sequences are MNHEY and SMNVEV (reference sequence). V shed 3 bases and J shed 4 bases, with 9 bases lying between them. CDR3 coding DNA: TGTGCCAGCAGTTTCTGGGGACCCACCGGGGAGCTGTTTTTT. Its translation is CASSFWGPTGELFF.

The V and J genes are TRBV10-2 and TRBJ2-2; D might be TRBD1 (5 bases). Germline CDR1 is WSHSY and CDR2 is SAAADI. The CDR3 has 13 residues. Trimming shortened V by 4 bases and J by 7 bases, and 10 bases separated the two germline ends. The CDR3 here is CASSGTPHGELFF. DNA for the CDR3: TGCGCCAGCAGTGGGACACCCCACGGGGAGCTGTTTTTT.

J is TRBJ2-4 and V is TRBV20-1; D may match TRBD1 or TRBD2 (7 bases each). Trimming took 4 bases from V and 3 from J, leaving 10 bases between them. The germline gives CDR1 DFQATT, CDR2 SNEGSKA (reference sequence). The CDR3 consists of 13 residues. The CDR3: CSATGGDKNIQYF. CDR3 coding DNA: TGCAGTGCTACAGGGGGGGACAAAAACATTCAGTACTTC.

This chain uses TRBV11-2 with TRBJ2-3; 9 nucleotides align to TRBD2. The CDR3 contains 17 residues. Trimming removed 1 base from V and 0 bases from J; junction bases left unmatched: 5. Germline-derived CDR1 and CDR2 are SGHAT and FQNNGV. CDR3 residues: CASSLVASGVSTDTQYF. The CDR3 nucleotides read TGTGCCAGCAGCTTAGTCGCTAGCGGGGTTAGCACAGATACGCAGTATTTT. Together with reference TRBV11-2 and TRBJ2-3, the CDR3 gives the full variable domain: EAGVAQSPRYKIIEKRQSVAFWCNPISGHATLYWYQQILGQGPKLLIQFQNNGVVDDSQLPKDRFSAERLKGVDSTLKIQPAKLEDSAVYLCASSLVASGVSTDTQYFGPGTRLTVL.

This chain connects TRBV29-1 to TRBJ1-2, with a possible D match to TRBD1 (6 bases). Trimming stripped 6 bases from V and 8 bases from J, with 19 bases between. There are 13 residues in the CDR3. Germline CDR1 and CDR2: SQVTM and ANQGSEA. This chain's CDR3 is CSVEAQQGGGYTF. The CDR3 DNA is TGCAGCGTCGAGGCCCAACAGGGTGGGGGCTACACCTTC.

This clonotype was recorded many times. The chain uses TRBV12-3 or TRBV12-4 and TRBJ2-7; D call uncertain. Trimming removed 1 base from V and 2 bases from J, with 9 bases in between. This CDR3 comprises 14 residues. The DNA of the CDR3 is TGTGCCAGCAGTTTAGGTCGAGTCGCCTACGAGCAGTACTTC. This gives the protein CASSLGRVAYEQYF.

Comment on this clonotype: Being one base from a much bigger clone, this may be a read error. The V and J genes are TRBV5-8 and TRBJ1-5, with no clear D. Germline V gene data show CDR1 as SGHTS and CDR2 as YDEGEE. The CDR3 has 15 residues. CDR3 protein: CVSSLGFMGNQPQHF. In nucleotides, the CDR3 is TGTGTCAGCAGCTTGGGGTTTATGGGCAATCAGCCCCAGCATTTT. The whole variable domain, filled in from reference TRBV5-8 and TRBJ1-5, reads EAGVTQSPTHLIKTRGQQATLRCSPISGHTSVYWYQQALGLGLQFLLWYDEGEERNRGNFPPRFSGRQFPNYSSELNVNALELEDSALYLCVSSLGFMGNQPQHFGDGTRLSIL.

In its sample, this clonotype was seen many times. The chain recombines TRBV5-1 with TRBJ1-1; a possible D gene is TRBD1 (6 bases). This CDR3 contains 16 residues. In germline, CDR1 is SGHRS, CDR2 YFSETQ. Trimming took 2 bases from V and 3 from J, leaving 17 bases between them. CDR3 DNA sequence: TGCGCCAGCAGCTTACAAGGACAGCAAATTTACACTGAAGCTTTCTTT. It codes for CASSLQGQQIYTEAFF.